The 12 T cell receptor beta chains in this list originate from one sample, sequenced in a study of blood T cell repertoires in COVID-19 (TCRdb year 2020). Library preparation was by the immunoSEQ multiplex PCR assay. TCRdb obtained this table from immuneACCESS and retained in-frame rearrangements with V and J assigned. These tables miss some clones; where compared with another copy, unresolved V genes account for less than half of the shortfall, and the remainder is unexplained. The sample contains about 190,000 clones, roughly 83% of them found a single time. The ten biggest clones cover 3.2% of the sample. Sample: PBMCs or T cells enriched from blood (not recorded which). These receptors were taken from a woman in her 30s who had recovered from COVID-19.

The chain combines TRBV2 with TRBJ2-2, with D tentatively TRBD1 (5 bases). Trimming took off 3 bases at V and 3 bases at J, with 5 bases between the two ends. The CDR3 contains 13 residues. Germline V CDR1 and CDR2: SNHLY, FYNNEI. The DNA of the CDR3 is TGTGCCAGCAGTGAGGGGCACACCGGGGAGCTGTTTTTT. This codes for CASSEGHTGELFF.

V and J are TRBV19 and TRBJ2-1, with D possibly matching TRBD1 (6 bases). There are 12 residues in the CDR3. Germline values: CDR1 LNHDA, CDR2 SQIVND (reference sequence). V gave up 3 bases and J gave up 10 bases, with 10 bases separating them. In nucleotides, the CDR3 is TGTGCCAGTAGTATGGGGGCCCTCGAGCAGTTCTTC. This codes for CASSMGALEQFF.

V is TRBV12-3 or TRBV12-4 and J is TRBJ1-4; 9 nucleotides align to TRBD1. The junction had 0 bases not matched to a gene; V was cut back by 5 bases and J by 5 bases. The CDR3 length is 13 residues. The CDR3 protein is CASSGQGNEKLFF. In DNA, the CDR3 is TGTGCCAGCAGTGGACAGGGGAATGAAAAACTGTTTTTT.

This chain joins TRBV7-9 and TRBJ2-1; tentative D call: TRBD2 (6 bases). Germline V gives CDR1 SEHNR, CDR2 FQNEAQ (reference sequence). The CDR3 is 15 residues long. Trimming took off 1 base at V and 3 bases at J, with 10 bases between the two ends. CDR3 sequence reads: CASSLVGGNYNEQFF. The CDR3 nucleotides are TGTGCCAGCAGCTTAGTCGGGGGTAACTACAATGAGCAGTTCTTC. Supplemented by reference TRBV7-9 and TRBJ2-1, the full variable domain reads DTGVSQNPRHKITKRGQNVTFRCDPISEHNRLYWYRQTLGQGPEFLTYFQNEAQLEKSRLLSDRFSAERPKGSFSTLEIQRTEQGDSAMYLCASSLVGGNYNEQFFGPGTRLTVL.

This clone was detected once. The V call is TRBV21-1, the J call TRBJ1-3; whether TRBD1, the table's D call, matches the DNA was not checked. TRBV21-1 is a pseudogene locus. The CDR3 is 13 residues long. The CDR3 is CASSRTGRNTIYF. In DNA form, the CDR3 reads TGTGCCAGCAGCCGGACAGGGAGAAACACCATATATTTT.

The chain links TRBV19 to TRBJ2-1; a weak D match, TRBD1 (5 bases). CDR3 length: 16 amino acids. CDR1 LNHDA and CDR2 SQIVND come from the germline V gene (reference sequence). The germline V and J ends were trimmed by 5 bases and 2 bases, with 16 bases remaining between them. CDR3 residues: CASSVRGQDPYNEQFF. The CDR3 bases are TGTGCCAGTAGTGTTAGAGGACAAGACCCCTACAATGAGCAGTTCTTC.

This clone was recorded only once. The chain employs TRBV28 and TRBJ2-1, with D perhaps matching TRBD2 (6 bases). The CDR3 is made up of 14 amino acids. The ends were cut back, 5 bases at V and 9 bases at J, with 17 bases in the middle. Germline V gene sequence: CDR1 MDHEN, CDR2 SYDVKM. In nucleotides, the CDR3 is TGTGCCAGCAGTCCCCTTGGGGGGTGGGGTGAGCAGTTCTTC. Its translation: CASSPLGGWGEQFF.

With respect to this clone: Mismatch with germline at one junction end may stem from a read error. This sequence joins TRBV7-7 and TRBJ2-1; TRBD2 matches at 8 bases. There are 14 residues in the CDR3. Germline V gene data show CDR1 as SSHAT and CDR2 as FNYEAQ (reference sequence). In DNA form, the CDR3 reads TGTGCTAGCAGCAGAGGGACTAGTGTCAATGAGCAGTTCTTC. It encodes CASSRGTSVNEQFF.

With respect to this clone: The same CDR3 also results from other DNA sequences found in this sample. This sequence joins TRBV7-2 and TRBJ2-3; D gene uncertain. CDR3 length: 14 amino acids. The germline gives CDR1 SGHTA, CDR2 FQGNSA. Trimming stripped 5 bases from V and 2 bases from J, with 11 bases between. The CDR3: CASSLTRDTDTQYF. CDR3 nucleotide sequence: TGTGCCAGCAGCCTAACCCGAGACACAGATACGCAGTATTTT.

This clone showed up just once. V is TRBV19 and J is TRBJ2-7; D uncertain. This CDR3 region has 13 residues. Trimming stripped 11 bases from V and 0 bases from J, with 14 bases between. Germline V gene data show CDR1 as LNHDA and CDR2 as SQIVND (reference sequence). CDR3 sequence (DNA): TGTGCCGTTCTCGACCGACACTCCTACGAGCAGTACTTC. It is translated as CAVLDRHSYEQYF.

The rearrangement uses TRBV2 and TRBJ2-7; D unclear. V dropped 1 base and J dropped 6 bases, with 10 bases sitting between them. Germline CDR1 reads SNHLY; CDR2 reads FYNNEI. The CDR3 spans 13 residues. CDR3 DNA: TGTGCCAGCAGTGAAGAAACACGGAGCGAGCAGTACGTC. Its translation: CASSEETRSEQYV.

This chain uses TRBV28 with TRBJ2-7; TRBD2 matches at 9 bases. Trimming took 2 bases from V and 4 from J; bases not matched to a gene: 3. The CDR3 contains 14 residues. Germline V gene data show CDR1 as MDHEN and CDR2 as SYDVKM. The DNA for the CDR3 is TGTGCCAGCAGTTTACTAGCGGGACCGTACGAGCAGTACTTC. Protein sequence: CASSLLAGPYEQYF. Variable domain in full (rest from reference TRBV28 and TRBJ2-7): DVKVTQSSRYLVKRTGEKVFLECVQDMDHENMFWYRQDPGLGLRLIYFSYDVKMKEKGDIPEGYSVSREKKERFSLILESASTNQTSMYLCASSLLAGPYEQYFGPGTRLTVT.